These 26 T cell receptor beta chains share one sample of origin, sequenced in a study of blood T cell repertoires in COVID-19. Here immunoSEQ multiplex PCR was the method, and the copy in TCRdb shows in-frame clones only, minus some. The sample contains 250,000 or so clones, 86% of which appear only once. The sequenced sample consisted of peripheral blood. The receptors stem from a man between 35 and 55 years old with active or convalescent COVID-19.

This clone was seen just once. The J gene is TRBJ2-1, the V gene TRBV7-2; 9 positions agree with TRBD1. Germline lookup yields CDR1 SGHTA and CDR2 FQGNSA. The CDR3 loop spans 15 amino acids. The V gene end was trimmed by 2 bases and the J gene end by 12 bases; junction bases not matched to a gene: 11. CDR3 region: CASSLTWDRAVVQFF. The CDR3 nucleotides are TGTGCCAGCAGCTTAACGTGGGACAGGGCGGTTGTGCAGTTCTTC.

The rearrangement links TRBV11-3 to TRBJ1-2; 8 bases are shared with TRBD1. V trimming: 5 bases; J trimming: 4 bases; junction bases outside the gene matches: 9. This CDR3 has 15 amino acids. Germline values: CDR1 SGHNT, CDR2 YENEEA. The CDR3 DNA follows: TGTGCCAGCAGCCCCCGCCGGGACAGGACCTATGGCTACACCTTC. The encoded protein is CASSPRRDRTYGYTF.

This chain connects TRBV7-3 to TRBJ1-3; 7 nucleotides line up with TRBD1. CDR3 length: 15 residues. Germline assignment: CDR1 SGHTA and CDR2 FQGTGA. The J segment lost 0 bases and the V segment lost 4 bases, leaving 3 bases of the junction unmatched. DNA for the CDR3: TGTGCCAGCAGCTACCGACAGGGCTCTGGAAACACCATATATTTT. As protein: CASSYRQGSGNTIYF. Supplemented by reference TRBV7-3 and TRBJ1-3, the full variable domain reads GAGVSQTPSNKVTEKGKYVELRCDPISGHTALYWYRQSLGQGPEFLIYFQGTGAADDSGLPNDRFFAVRPEGSVSTLKIQRTERGDSAVYLCASSYRQGSGNTIYFGEGSWLTVV.

The chain carries TRBV10-1 and TRBJ1-1; D unclear. The CDR3 spans 14 residues. CDR1 is WNHNN, CDR2 SYGVQD, per germline (reference sequence). V was trimmed by 3 bases and J by 10 bases, leaving 18 bases between them. In nucleotides, the CDR3 is TGCGCCAGCAGTGATCGGGTCGGTAGAATAGGAGCTTTCTTT. Protein product: CASSDRVGRIGAFF.

This clone was seen once. The chain couples TRBV4-1 to TRBJ2-1, with TRBD2 identical over 8 bases. J gave up 1 base and V 3 bases, and 8 bases lay outside the gene matches. The V gene's germline CDR1 is MGHRA and CDR2 YSYEKL. The CDR3 runs 17 residues. The CDR3 DNA reads as TGCGCCAGCAGCCAGGGCCTCTCTAGCGGGTCCTACAATGAGCAGTTCTTC. Its translation is CASSQGLSSGSYNEQFF.

The V and J genes are TRBV11-2 and TRBJ2-7; the D gene is possibly TRBD2 (5 bases). CDR1 is SGHAT and CDR2 is FQNNGV in the germline V gene. The CDR3 spans 14 residues. The V and J ends lost 5 bases and 4 bases respectively, with 15 bases between them. The CDR3 DNA sequence: TGTGCCAGCAGCCCCGAACTAGACGGGTACGAGCAGTACTTC. Amino acid sequence: CASSPELDGYEQYF.

For the CDR3, the DNA is TGTGCCAGTAGTATCTTCGGGACAGGGGGTATCTCCGGCAATCAGCCCCAGCATTTT. Translation: CASSIFGTGGISGNQPQHF. This rearrangement joins TRBV19 to TRBJ1-5, with 11 bases identical to TRBD1. CDR3 length: 19 residues. The V gene's germline CDR1 is LNHDA and CDR2 SQIVND (reference sequence). V shed 3 bases and J 2 bases; nucleotides not matched to a gene: 12.

V usage is TRBV24-1 and J usage is TRBJ1-5; D is unclear. This CDR3 region has 16 residues. The V and J ends lost 3 bases and 9 bases respectively, with 20 bases between them. Germline V lookup: CDR1 KGHDR, CDR2 SFDVKD. CDR3 region: CATSDPSVGENRPQHF. The CDR3 DNA follows: TGTGCCACCAGTGATCCATCAGTCGGGGAAAATAGGCCCCAGCATTTT.

DNA of the CDR3: TGTGCCAGCACTCTAGCGGGGGGGCCAACAGATACGCAGTATTTT. This gives the protein CASTLAGGPTDTQYF. The chain employs TRBV6-5 and TRBJ2-3, with TRBD2 matching 12 bases. The V segment lost 7 bases and the J segment 3 bases; nucleotides outside the gene matches: 5. The germline V gene has CDR1 MNHEY and CDR2 SVGAGI. This CDR3 contains 15 residues.

This chain joins TRBV14 and TRBJ2-3; weak D call: TRBD1 (5 bases). Trimming cost V 0 bases and J 3 bases, with 16 bases left between them. Germline assignment: CDR1 SGHDN and CDR2 FVKESK. The CDR3 runs to 17 residues. The CDR3 region is CASSQDRSGMRTDTQYF. CDR3 sequence (DNA): TGTGCCAGCAGCCAAGATAGGTCAGGGATGAGGACAGATACGCAGTATTTT.

This chain joins TRBV24-1 and TRBJ2-2; maybe TRBD1 (6 bases). This CDR3 has 14 amino acids. Germline lookup yields CDR1 KGHDR and CDR2 SFDVKD. V lost 5 bases, J lost 6 bases, and 12 bases lay in between. Here the CDR3 DNA reads TGTGCCACCAGTGGGCGACAGGTCCCCGGGGAGCTGTTTTTT. This encodes CATSGRQVPGELFF.

V and J are TRBV18 and TRBJ2-2; D gene ambiguous. The length of the CDR3 is 12 residues. The V end lost 1 base, the J end lost 7 bases, and 4 bases lay between the germline ends. Germline values: CDR1 KGHSH, CDR2 LQKENI. CDR3 protein: CASSPLYGELFF. CDR3 DNA sequence: TGTGCCAGCTCACCACTGTACGGGGAGCTGTTTTTT.

The V and J genes are TRBV5-1 and TRBJ1-1; D is possibly TRBD1 (6 bases). Per the germline V gene, CDR1 is SGHRS and CDR2 is YFSETQ. V was pared by 4 bases and J by 3 bases, with 13 bases between. The CDR3 totals 14 residues. Written as DNA, the CDR3 is TGCGCCAGCAGCATAGGACAGTTCCACACTGAAGCTTTCTTT. Its protein is CASSIGQFHTEAFF.

V usage is TRBV7-2 and J usage is TRBJ2-1, with a possible D match to TRBD2 (6 bases). Trimming left V 4 bases short and J 0 bases short, with 10 bases between. In germline, CDR1 is SGHTA, CDR2 FQGNSA. This CDR3 has 15 amino acids. The CDR3 sequence is CASSWDWSSYNEQFF. Here the CDR3 DNA reads TGTGCCAGCAGCTGGGACTGGAGCTCCTACAATGAGCAGTTCTTC.

This chain connects TRBV7-3 to TRBJ2-2, with 7 bases lining up with TRBD1. The CDR3 spans 15 residues. V was clipped by 3 bases and J by 5 bases; unmatched bases: 6. Germline values: CDR1 SGHTA, CDR2 FQGTGA. CDR3 protein: CASSLVQGETGELFF. In DNA form, the CDR3 reads TGTGCCAGCAGCTTGGTCCAGGGGGAGACCGGGGAGCTGTTTTTT.

The rearrangement uses TRBV11-2 and TRBJ2-1, with TRBD1 as a possible D gene (5 bases). Germline loops: CDR1 SGHAT, CDR2 FQNNGV. The CDR3 spans 14 residues. V was cut by 5 bases and J by 7 bases, with 15 bases left in between. The CDR3 region has the DNA TGTGCCAGCAGCAAGTCGGACACCCTTAATGAGCAGTTCTTC. This encodes CASSKSDTLNEQFF.

This rearrangement joins TRBV12-3 or TRBV12-4 to TRBJ2-4; D possibly corresponds to TRBD1 (5 bases). Trimming pared 1 base from V and 8 bases from J, leaving 9 bases between. This CDR3 comprises 13 residues. CDR3 loop: CASSLVGLDIQYF. CDR3 coding DNA: TGTGCCAGCAGTTTAGTGGGGCTGGACATTCAGTACTTC.

This clone is a singleton in its sample. The chain links TRBV5-1 to TRBJ2-7; 13 bases line up with TRBD2. After removal of 4 bases from V and 3 bases from J, the junction contained 4 bases not matched to a gene. Germline loops: CDR1 SGHRS, CDR2 YFSETQ. The CDR3 totals 15 residues. The CDR3 protein is CASSTGLAGVYEQYF. In nucleotides, the CDR3 is TGCGCCAGCAGCACCGGACTAGCGGGGGTCTACGAGCAGTACTTC.

V usage is TRBV7-2 and J usage is TRBJ2-5; 10 bases align to TRBD2. V dropped 3 bases and J dropped 1; count of bases not matched to a gene: 5. CDR3 length equals 16 residues. Germline V CDR1 and CDR2: SGHTA, FQGNSA. CDR3 in DNA: TGTGCCAGCAGCTTCCTACCTAGCGGGGGCCAAGAGACCCAGTACTTC. Translation gives CASSFLPSGGQETQYF.

This chain links TRBV24-1 with TRBJ2-7; D unresolved. Germline V gene lookup returns CDR1 KGHDR and CDR2 SFDVKD. Trimming pared 3 bases from V and 6 bases from J, leaving 14 bases between. This CDR3 has 14 residues. The CDR3 reads CATSDRPDWSEQYF. The DNA of the CDR3 is TGTGCCACCAGTGATCGACCCGATTGGAGCGAGCAGTACTTC.

V is TRBV7-9 and J is TRBJ1-4; no definite D call. V was shortened by 1 base and J by 10 bases, with 19 bases between the two germline ends. The CDR3 is made up of 16 amino acids. Germline V gene lookup returns CDR1 SEHNR and CDR2 FQNEAQ (reference sequence). For the CDR3, the DNA is TGTGCCAGCAGCTTAGAGTTAAACCCCTTGCCCGGAAAACTGTTTTTT. Its protein product is CASSLELNPLPGKLFF.

Concerning this clone: Other DNA sequences in this specimen translate into the identical CDR3. V and J are TRBV5-1 and TRBJ1-1; D is ambiguous. V was trimmed by 2 bases and J by 1 base, leaving 18 bases between them. Looked up from germline, CDR1 is SGHRS and CDR2 is YFSETQ. The CDR3 extends over 17 amino acids. For the CDR3, the DNA is TGCGCCAGCAGCTTTGGCAGTACTTTACGGGGGAACACTGAAGCTTTCTTT. As protein: CASSFGSTLRGNTEAFF.

The J gene is TRBJ2-3, the V gene TRBV30, with 12 bases fitting TRBD2. With 4 bases clipped from V and 11 bases from J, the junction kept 10 bases outside the gene matches. CDR1 and CDR2 (germline): GTSNPN, SVGIG (reference sequence). This CDR3 is 14 amino acids long. This CDR3 reads CAWTLRTSGEQQYF. DNA of the CDR3: TGTGCCTGGACCCTTCGGACTAGCGGGGAACAGCAGTATTTT. The full variable domain, its missing parts supplied by reference TRBV30 and TRBJ2-3, is SQTIHQWPATLVQPVGSPLSLECTVEGTSNPNLYWYRQAAGRGLQLLFYSVGIGQISSEVPQNLSASRPQDRQFILSSKKLLLSDSGFYLCAWTLRTSGEQQYFGPGTRLTVL.

The chain links TRBV27 to TRBJ1-1; 8 nucleotides agree with TRBD1. Germline V lookup: CDR1 MNHEY, CDR2 SMNVEV (reference sequence). Germline trimming cut 5 bases from V and 4 bases from J; bases unmatched to any gene: 6. The CDR3 is 14 amino acids. CDR3 DNA sequence: TGTGCCAGCAGTCCACCCACAGGGGGCACTGAAGCTTTCTTT. Amino acids: CASSPPTGGTEAFF.

The chain recombines TRBV3-1 (or the pseudogene TRBV3-2) with TRBJ2-7; 8 nucleotides align to TRBD2. Germline CDR1 is LGHDT and CDR2 is YNNKEL (reference sequence). This CDR3 comprises 17 residues. Trimming cost V 7 bases and J 0 bases; bases outside gene matches: 14. CDR3 protein: CASTPKGLAGFSYEQYF. As DNA, the CDR3 is TGTGCCAGCACCCCCAAAGGGCTAGCGGGTTTCTCCTACGAGCAGTACTTC.

With respect to this clone: One end of the junction fails to match germline, which may point to a read error. The chain carries TRBV5-6 and TRBJ2-4; TRBD1 matches 8 bases. This CDR3 has 13 amino acids. Germline-derived CDR1 and CDR2 are SGHDT and YYEEEE. The CDR3 here is CASSLDRAGGQYF. The CDR3, as DNA: TGTGCCAGCAGTTTGGACAGGGCTGGGGGTCAGTACTTC.